This T cell receptor (beta chain) was sequenced during a study of blood T cell repertoires in COVID-19. Study overall: COVID-19 samples from acute and convalescent phases originated in the United States, Italy and Spain.

The V gene lost 1 base and the J gene lost 2 bases, with 8 bases spanning the gap. The CDR3 is 14 amino acids. Germline loops: CDR1 LNHDA, CDR2 SQIVND (reference sequence). As processed by the authors: Reference gene primer amplification gave nucleated cell count estimates. Method: immunoSEQ multiplex PCR; TCRdb's copy keeps in-frame clones and lacks some. The V and J calls and clone size come from that table; D and trimming were worked out from the DNA. The table lists approximately 250,000 clones, more than 70% of them singletons. Across about two dozen US areas, participants ranged in age from 18 to 89 years. Cohort placement rested on clinical history that participants reported themselves.

The receptor was derived from a woman in her thirties or forties with acute COVID-19. This chain connects TRBV19 to TRBJ1-1; D is uncertain. Sequencing used PBMCs or T cells enriched from blood (not recorded which). The CDR3 region has the DNA TGTGCCAGTAGTATAGTGGCTGATAACACTGAAGCTTTCTTT. It encodes CASSIVADNTEAFF.